The rows below give T cell receptor beta chains drawn from one sample of a study of shared T cell receptors in the human thymus. Using immunoSEQ multiplex PCR, the repertoire was profiled, and TCRdb retains in-frame clones only, with some absent. There are about 730,000 clones in the sample; approximately 85% occur only once, and 0.0095% to 0.013% lies in the top ten. These data were also reused for a study on human thymus T cells.

Sequencing was carried out using thymocytes. These receptors came from a girl under two years old with a congenital heart defect. CDR3s include the opening cysteine and the closing phenylalanine or tryptophan.

13 TRBV5-1 CASSPRRDGELFF
17 TRBV7-7 CASSQRVEGGRVFGYTF
13 TRBV7-3 CASSPGHADTQYF
13 TRBV18 CASSPYRGSEQFF
14 TRBV5-5 CASSRSGSLFEAFF
15 TRBV5-1 CASSSRPRGRNEQYF
11 TRBV6-5 CASILRGEAFF
13 TRBV4-1 CASSQAEGHGYTF
13 TRBV10-3 CAIKGTGDDEQFF
14 TRBV14 CASSQRTGPEKLFF
11 TRBV2 CASSGPGHRAF
15 TRBV5-1 CASSKTPGQGGEQYF
14 TRBV15 CATSRTQGDYGYTF
15 TRBV9 CASSRGGSVRGTQYF
12 TRBV29-1 CSVSGASYEQYF
12 TRBV28 CASSPTGDEQYF
17 TRBV27 CASSLGTGDSSYNEQFF
15 TRBV5-6 CASSTGGRGNSPLHF
14 TRBV11-2 CASRISGGRNEQYF
17 TRBV11-2 CASSFPMGQGGSRGYTF
16 TRBV25-1 CASRGTHQGAGNTIYF
14 TRBV5-1 CASSVTGGAGGYTF
16 TRBV4-3 CASSRTATGGLDEQFF
18 TRBV4-1 CASSQEKTLDRPNTEAFF
13 TRBV10-3 CAISREATYGYTF
15 TRBV9 CASSAGSSSGNTIYF
15 TRBV19 CASSPPAGGVSGYTF
20 TRBV4-1 CASSQEAASRVPGSYNEQFF
17 TRBV7-9 CASSLAASGGRSYEQYF
16 TRBV5-1 CASSLGLAGGPVTQYF
16 TRBV9 CASSVVSGMFTDTQYF
15 TRBV19 CASSRTSGTTDTQYF
15 TRBV5-4 CASSQGQGGGNTIYF
16 TRBV4-1 CASSQDIGGRNQPQHF
15 TRBV4-1 CASSPRQQGPQPQHF
13 TRBV7-3 CASSLGGRSPLHF
14 TRBV2 CASSEGDYHNEQFF
15 TRBV6-6 CASSYQGQANSPLHF
12 TRBV4-3 CASSRQDEKLFF
15 TRBV14 CASSPKDRALLEAFF
15 TRBV18 CASSPGGARNTEAFF
16 TRBV10-2 CASSESQNNSNQPQHF
16 TRBV21-1 CASSKAQQERNQPQHF
13 TRBV7-9 CASSTTDNTEAFF
16 TRBV6-5 CASSYSILGGGPEQFF